One sample yielded the 22 T cell receptor beta chains listed below, sequenced in a study of T cell responses to AZD1222 COVID-19 vaccine. Repertoires were generated with immunoSEQ multiplex PCR, while TCRdb's copy carries only in-frame clones and drops some. The data hold about 160,000 clones, with approximately 94% observed a single time. The material sequenced was peripheral blood, taken on day 0 of AZD1222 vaccination. The receptors stem from an adult in good health.

On this clone: Without the conserved terminal phenylalanine or tryptophan, this CDR3 likely stems from a read error. It is unclear where the CDR3 begins or ends on the DNA, so no DNA is shown, and the CDR3 is as TCRdb lists it. The V gene is TRBV18, the J gene TRBJ1-1; TRBD1 is the table's D call and was not checked against the DNA. CDR1 and CDR2 from the germline V gene are KGHSH and LQKENI. The CDR3 sequence runs 13 residues, both termini included. The CDR3 loop reads CASSSGGTGVFRI.

The chain uses TRBV9 and TRBJ2-3, with D perhaps matching TRBD2 (5 bases). The germline V gene encodes CDR1 SGDLS and CDR2 YYNGEE. Between the trimmed V and J ends, which lost 1 base and 0 bases, there was a span of 9 bases. The CDR3 is 15 residues long. The CDR3 loop is CASSVSSSSTDTQYF. The CDR3 nucleotides are TGTGCCAGCAGCGTATCTAGCAGTAGCACAGATACGCAGTATTTT.

The sample holds one count of this clone. The chain uses TRBV5-4 and TRBJ1-1, with D possibly being TRBD1 (6 bases). Germline-derived CDR1 and CDR2 are SGHNT and YYREEE (reference sequence). Deletions cut 6 bases from V and 0 bases from J, with 9 bases between. The CDR3 is 13 residues long. CDR3 in amino acids: CASTTGMNTEAFF. The CDR3, as DNA: TGTGCCAGCACCACAGGGATGAACACTGAAGCTTTCTTT.

The V gene is TRBV19, the J gene TRBJ2-1; TRBD2 matches at 7 bases. V shed 1 base and J 10 bases; nucleotides not matched to a gene: 10. Germline loops: CDR1 LNHDA, CDR2 SQIVND (reference sequence). This CDR3 has 15 amino acids. The CDR3 bases are TGTGCCAGTAGTATAGCCCAGCGGGGTAAAAACGAGCAGTTCTTC. Translating it yields CASSIAQRGKNEQFF.

On this clone: Other DNA sequences of this sample code for an identical CDR3. V gene TRBV19 combines with J gene TRBJ1-5; D unresolved. The V end lost 3 bases, the J end lost 3 bases, and 6 bases lay between the germline ends. Germline loops: CDR1 LNHDA, CDR2 SQIVND (reference sequence). This CDR3 spans 13 amino acids. The CDR3 coding sequence is TGTGCCAGTAGTATCCAGGCCAATCAGCCCCAGCATTTT. Protein product: CASSIQANQPQHF.

The CDR3 sequence: CASSGGQGGEKLFF. The CDR3 DNA reads TGTGCCAGCAGCGGGGGACAGGGCGGCGAAAAACTGTTTTTT. The V and J genes are TRBV11-2 and TRBJ1-4, with TRBD1 matching over 9 bases. The CDR3 covers 14 residues. The germline V gene has CDR1 SGHAT and CDR2 FQNNGV. After removal of 5 bases from V and 8 bases from J, the junction contained 6 bases not matched to a gene.

The rearrangement joins TRBV19 to TRBJ2-2; 7 nucleotides agree with TRBD1. The V gene's germline CDR1 is LNHDA and CDR2 SQIVND (reference sequence). This CDR3 is built from 15 residues. The J segment lost 4 bases and the V segment lost 3 bases, leaving 5 bases of the junction unmatched. CDR3: CASSIEGTVTGELFF. CDR3 DNA: TGTGCCAGTAGTATCGAGGGGACAGTCACCGGGGAGCTGTTTTTT.

This rearrangement joins TRBV7-6 to TRBJ2-3, with a possible D match to TRBD2 (6 bases). This CDR3 has 15 residues. With 5 bases removed from V and 0 bases from J, the gap between germline ends came to 12 bases. In germline, CDR1 is SGHVS, CDR2 FNYEAQ. This chain's CDR3 is CASSPGTASTDTQYF. CDR3 bases: TGTGCCAGCAGCCCAGGGACTGCTAGCACAGATACGCAGTATTTT. Combining the CDR3 with reference TRBV7-6 and TRBJ2-3 gives the whole variable domain GAGVSQSPRYKVTKRGQDVALRCDPISGHVSLYWYRQALGQGPEFLTYFNYEAQQDKSGLPNDRFSAERPEGSISTLTIQRTEQRDSAMYRCASSPGTASTDTQYFGPGTRLTVL.

The rearrangement uses TRBV7-8 and TRBJ2-2, with D maybe TRBD1 (5 bases). The CDR3 loop spans 16 amino acids. Germline V lookup: CDR1 SGHVS, CDR2 FQNEAQ. V gave up 1 base and J gave up 1 base, with 10 bases separating them. CDR3: CASSLGGRVNTGELFF. CDR3 sequence (DNA): TGTGCCAGCAGCTTAGGAGGCAGGGTGAACACCGGGGAGCTGTTTTTT.

J is TRBJ1-5 and V is TRBV9; 7 bases agree with TRBD1. Germline V CDR1 and CDR2: SGDLS, YYNGEE. Losses at the gene ends were 4 bases for V and 6 bases for J; bases not matched to a gene: 7. The CDR3 has 14 amino acids. This CDR3 reads CASSYRGWGQPQHF. The DNA for the CDR3 is TGTGCCAGCAGCTACAGGGGATGGGGTCAGCCCCAGCATTTT. Filled out from reference TRBV9 and TRBJ1-5, the complete variable domain reads DSGVTQTPKHLITATGQRVTLRCSPRSGDLSVYWYQQSLDQGLQFLIQYYNGEERAKGNILERFSAQQFPDLHSELNLSSLELGDSALYFCASSYRGWGQPQHFGDGTRLSIL.

The chain employs TRBV28 and TRBJ2-3; TRBD2 agrees at 10 bases. This CDR3 comprises 19 residues. Germline loops: CDR1 MDHEN, CDR2 SYDVKM. V trimming: 0 bases; J trimming: 2 bases; junction bases outside the gene matches: 11. The CDR3 bases are TGTGCCAGCAGTTTATGGAGGGGACTCCTAGCGGGGGACACAGATACGCAGTATTTT. This encodes CASSLWRGLLAGDTDTQYF.

The CDR3 DNA reads as TGTGCCAGCTCACCAATGGAAGAGTCCAGAAACACCATATATTTT. Amino acid sequence: CASSPMEESRNTIYF. The chain combines TRBV18 with TRBJ1-3; D gene unclear. Germline CDR1 is KGHSH and CDR2 is LQKENI. The length of the CDR3 is 15 residues. The ends were cut back, 2 bases at V and 5 bases at J, with 13 bases in the middle. Drawing the rest from reference TRBV18 and TRBJ1-3, the complete variable domain is NAGVMQNPRHLVRRRGQEARLRCSPMKGHSHVYWYRQLPEEGLKFMVYLQKENIIDESGMPKERFSAEFPKEGPSILRIQQVVRGDSAAYFCASSPMEESRNTIYFGEGSWLTVV.

This chain uses TRBV25-1 with TRBJ1-6, with TRBD1 as a possible D gene (6 bases). Germline V CDR1 and CDR2: MGHDK, SYGVNS. Trimming stripped 5 bases from V and 5 bases from J, with 10 bases between. CDR3 length equals 14 residues. CDR3 protein: CASSQTGNNSPLHF. DNA of the CDR3: TGTGCCAGCAGTCAGACAGGAAATAATTCACCCCTCCACTTT.

This chain links TRBV4-1 with TRBJ1-6, with TRBD1 matching 7 bases. V lost 4 bases to trimming and J lost 7 bases; unmatched junction nucleotides: 13. CDR3 size: 17 residues. Looked up from germline, CDR1 is MGHRA and CDR2 is YSYEKL. CDR3 DNA sequence: TGCGCCAGCAGCCTCTACTACAGGGGTTTAGGGAATTCACCCCTCCACTTT. It specifies CASSLYYRGLGNSPLHF.

The chain recombines TRBV7-8 with TRBJ1-6, with 7 bases matching TRBD1. CDR1 is SGHVS and CDR2 is FQNEAQ in the germline V gene. This CDR3 comprises 16 residues. V dropped 1 base and J dropped 6; count of bases not matched to a gene: 6. The CDR3: CASSLVNRGSNSPLHF. As DNA, the CDR3 is TGTGCCAGCAGCTTAGTAAACAGGGGCAGTAATTCACCCCTCCACTTT.

This chain joins TRBV7-2 and TRBJ1-5; TRBD1 aligns across 8 bases. The V segment lost 5 bases and the J segment 6 bases; nucleotides outside the gene matches: 12. Germline V lookup: CDR1 SGHTA, CDR2 FQGNSA. There are 16 residues in the CDR3. As DNA, the CDR3 is TGTGCCAGCAGCCGTGACGAGACAGGGGTCGCTCAGCCCCAGCATTTT. Amino acid sequence: CASSRDETGVAQPQHF.

V gene TRBV5-6 combines with J gene TRBJ2-5; D possibly corresponds to TRBD1 (6 bases). Trimming removed 3 bases from V and 2 bases from J, with 11 bases in between. Looked up from germline, CDR1 is SGHDT and CDR2 is YYEEEE. This CDR3 is built from 14 residues. CDR3 region: CASSYDRNQETQYF. The CDR3 coding sequence is TGTGCCAGCAGCTATGACAGGAATCAAGAGACCCAGTACTTC.

In this sample, this clone turned up once. The chain uses TRBV28 and TRBJ2-5; D may correspond to TRBD1 or TRBD2 (5 bases each). Germline CDR1 is MDHEN and CDR2 is SYDVKM. Trimming left V 4 bases short and J 4 bases short, with 13 bases between. The CDR3 sequence is 14 residues long. The CDR3 here is CASSSHDSGETQYF. The CDR3 bases are TGTGCCAGCAGTTCCCATGACAGCGGAGAGACCCAGTACTTC.

The chain carries TRBV5-1 and TRBJ2-1; unclear D gene. This CDR3 contains 15 residues. Germline CDR1 is SGHRS and CDR2 is YFSETQ. Trimming shortened V by 0 bases and J by 0 bases, and 7 bases separated the two germline ends. The CDR3, as DNA: TGCGCCAGCAGCTTGGTGCCTGACTCCTACAATGAGCAGTTCTTC. Amino acids: CASSLVPDSYNEQFF.

The chain is built from TRBV5-4 and TRBJ2-3, with a weak D call TRBD1 (6 bases). Germline V CDR1 and CDR2: SGHNT, YYREEE (reference sequence). This CDR3 has 15 residues. Trimming stripped 0 bases from V and 0 bases from J, with 8 bases between. DNA for the CDR3: TGTGCCAGCAGCTTGGTGGGGGCCAGCACAGATACGCAGTATTTT. This codes for CASSLVGASTDTQYF.

This clone was seen just once. The J gene is TRBJ1-2, the V gene TRBV7-9; a weak D match, TRBD1 (5 bases). V was clipped by 9 bases and J by 4 bases, with 18 bases between them. This CDR3 region has 14 residues. CDR1 and CDR2 from the germline V gene are SEHNR and FQNEAQ (reference sequence). DNA for the CDR3: TGTGCCAGTCACCAAACCAGGGAGGGCTATGGCTACACCTTC. Its protein product is CASHQTREGYGYTF.

The rearrangement uses TRBV7-7 and TRBJ2-2; 8 bases fit TRBD1. J was trimmed by 2 bases and V by 6 bases; bases with no gene match: 8. Germline CDR1 is SSHAT and CDR2 is FNYEAQ (reference sequence). The CDR3 length is 16 residues. DNA for the CDR3: TGTGCCAGCAGAGACCCAGACAGGGGAAACACCGGGGAGCTGTTTTTT. This encodes CASRDPDRGNTGELFF.